This T cell receptor (beta chain) was identified in a study of T-cell memory formation after mild COVID-19. Study-level information: Largely donor-specific TCR clusters were found. Study-wide points: Pre-infection memory contained some responding clones, which suggested that cross-reactive memory had joined.

The CDR3 is 14 residues long. V dropped 3 bases and J dropped 2 bases, with 11 bases sitting between them. The germline V gene has CDR1 DFQATT and CDR2 SNEGSKA (reference sequence). A remark on this clonotype: What it binds is not known.

TCRdb re-derived calls from the 5' RACE reads in MiXCR, one entry per CDR3 protein. The data show 400,000 to 500,000 distinct CDR3 sequences, 20% seen once. The V call is TRBV20-1, the J call TRBJ2-1; D may match TRBD1 or TRBD2 (5 bases each). This sequence originates from an adult woman who had mild COVID-19 (a few samples of this study predate the infection). Cell type and time point are not known. Sequenced: PBMCs or a T cell subset sorted from them (not recorded which). CDR3 in DNA: TGCAGTGCTAGTAGAGGGGACGCCTACAATGAGCAGTTCTTC. Protein product: CSASRGDAYNEQFF.